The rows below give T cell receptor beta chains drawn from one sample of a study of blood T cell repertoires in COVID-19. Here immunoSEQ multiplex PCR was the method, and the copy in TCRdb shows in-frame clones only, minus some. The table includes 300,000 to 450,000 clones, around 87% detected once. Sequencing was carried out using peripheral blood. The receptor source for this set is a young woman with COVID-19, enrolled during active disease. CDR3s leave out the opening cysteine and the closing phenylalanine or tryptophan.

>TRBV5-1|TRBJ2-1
ASSLVGLAGESYNEQF
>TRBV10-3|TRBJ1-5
AISEGTGNQPQH
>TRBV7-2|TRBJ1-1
ASSLVAGYTEAF
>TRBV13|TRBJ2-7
ASSLGPSVSYEQY
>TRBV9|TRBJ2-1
ASSVGGDEQF
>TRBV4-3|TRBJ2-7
ASSQVISRVYEQY
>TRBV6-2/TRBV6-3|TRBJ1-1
ASRPQPEPEAF
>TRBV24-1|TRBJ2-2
ATKPGQDTGELF
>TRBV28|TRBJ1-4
ASSSIQGAREKLF
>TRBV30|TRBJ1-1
AWSYGVNTEAF
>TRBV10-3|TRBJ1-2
AIQPPGGDGYT
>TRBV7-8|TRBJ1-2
ASSSLGAGAGDGYT
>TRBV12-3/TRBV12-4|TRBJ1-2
ASSLWGDYGYT
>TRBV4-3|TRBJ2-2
ASSTRGGELF
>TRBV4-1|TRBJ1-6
ASTDPGQSPLH
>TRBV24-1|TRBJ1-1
ATSEAPGQGGTEAF
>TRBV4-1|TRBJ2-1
ASSQPGVNNEQF
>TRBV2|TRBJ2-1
ATPTSGRDGEQF
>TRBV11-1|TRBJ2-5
ASSLGTSGREETQY
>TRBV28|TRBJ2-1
ASRWAGAYNEQF
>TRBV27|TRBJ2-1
ASSFTSYGEQF
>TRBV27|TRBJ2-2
AIRLAGAPGELF
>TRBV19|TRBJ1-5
ASSLRDRKNSNQPQH
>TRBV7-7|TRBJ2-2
ASSLDTAPYTGELF
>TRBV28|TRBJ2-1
ASSLSHMREGLVEQF
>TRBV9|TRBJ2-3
ASSPRGNTQY
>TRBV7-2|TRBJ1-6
ASNTGGSYNSPLH
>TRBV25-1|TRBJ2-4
ASSSTGGESKNIQY
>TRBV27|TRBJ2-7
ASSPPPGPGGYSYEQY
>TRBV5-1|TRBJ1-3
ASRITGAGNTIY
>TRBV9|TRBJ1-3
ASSVGVSGNTIY
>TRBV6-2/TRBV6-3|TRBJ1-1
ASSPGSIDANTEAF
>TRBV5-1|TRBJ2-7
ASSLRQGAYEQY
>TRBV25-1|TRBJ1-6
ASSEEKGGQYNSPLH
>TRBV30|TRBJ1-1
AWSPGGTGEAF
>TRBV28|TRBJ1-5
ASNTWGEGNQPQH
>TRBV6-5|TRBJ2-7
ASSPLDRGRYEQY
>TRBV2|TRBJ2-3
ASSPLRVDTQY
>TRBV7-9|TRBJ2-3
ASTHPTGQGTDTQY
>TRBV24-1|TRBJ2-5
ATSESGQGGGETQY
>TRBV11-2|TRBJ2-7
ASSLVDSSYEQY
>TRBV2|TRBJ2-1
ASTTSGSYNEQF
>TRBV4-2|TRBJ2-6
ASSQEWRVSSGANVLT
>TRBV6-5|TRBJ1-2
ASSYSSQGFSYGYT
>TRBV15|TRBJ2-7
ATSSRDRGSEQY
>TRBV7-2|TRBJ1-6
ASIQTGGNSPLH
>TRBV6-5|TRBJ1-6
ASSSYVSGQSLH
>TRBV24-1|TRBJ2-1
ATSGTGTSSPNEQF
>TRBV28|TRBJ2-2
ASSSPSGGNTGELF
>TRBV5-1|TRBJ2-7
ASSSGLAGADTHYEQY
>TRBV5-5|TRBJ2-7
ASSLVYAAEQY
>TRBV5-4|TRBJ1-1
ASREQGRDTEAF
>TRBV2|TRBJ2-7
ASSNPGQGAGEQY
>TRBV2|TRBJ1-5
ASSPTRSQPQH